The clone carrying this TCR beta chain came up a few times. Its specificity is unknown. These data belong to a study of CD8 T cells in ankylosing spondylitis. Findings and caveats of the study: Typical of ankylosing spondylitis blood, it appeared, was a TCR beta motif of fewer than 10 highly homologous variants. Disease-linked clones proved CD8+ and comparatively uncommon in peripheral blood. Disease-linked clones were reportedly significantly enriched in matched ankylosing spondylitis synovial fluid.

Trimming cost V 5 bases and J 7 bases; bases outside gene matches: 6. Germline CDR1 SGHTA, CDR2 FQGNSA. This CDR3 is built from 13 residues. It was by quantitative 5'-RACE with molecular barcodes that TCR beta libraries were made. In TCRdb, the 5' RACE reads were re-called with MiXCR into one record per CDR3 protein. Here the sample spans 250,000 to 350,000 distinct CDR3 sequences, 7% to 9% being singletons. The rearrangement uses TRBV7-2 and TRBJ1-2; 8 nucleotides match TRBD1. The clonotype was recovered from a male donor with ankylosing spondylitis. Sequenced sample: blood, either unsorted or a sorted T cell fraction (not recorded which). The CDR3 nucleotides read TGTGCCAGCAGCCCCCGGACAGGGTCTGGCTACACCTTC. Translating gives CASSPRTGSGYTF.